This is a list of T cell receptor beta chains from one sample in a study of blood T cell repertoires in COVID-19. Profiling relied on immunoSEQ multiplex PCR, and the TCRdb table lists in-frame clones only, not all of them. The sample contains about 250,000 clones, 86% of which appear only once. Sequencing used peripheral blood. Source of these receptors: a woman older than 75 with COVID-19, enrolled during active disease. Each CDR3 is given with its conserved first and last residue. The order of the fields is clone size, V gene, D gene, J gene, CDR3 protein, CDR3 DNA. The D gene is left open where the match is weak. Clone size appears in some rows only: once, few, many, or a class for an expanded clone.

clone_size: .; v_call: TRBV13; d_call: .; j_call: TRBJ1-6; cdr3_aa: CASSVNRDSPLHF; cdr3_nt: TGTGCCAGCAGCGTAAACAGGGATTCACCCCTCCACTTT
clone_size: .; v_call: TRBV21-1; d_call: .; j_call: TRBJ1-1; cdr3_aa: CASSKTRTRVYTEAFF; cdr3_nt: TGTGCCAGCAGCAAAACTCGAACCAGGGTATACACTGAAGCTTTCTTT
clone_size: .; v_call: TRBV19; d_call: .; j_call: TRBJ1-6; cdr3_aa: CASQGVLGGSSPLHF; cdr3_nt: TGTGCCAGCCAAGGCGTATTGGGAGGGAGTTCACCCCTCCACTTT
clone_size: .; v_call: TRBV28; d_call: .; j_call: TRBJ1-6; cdr3_aa: CASSPLTGNSPLHF; cdr3_nt: TGTGCCAGCAGTCCGCTGACAGGAAATTCACCCCTCCACTTT
clone_size: once; v_call: TRBV2; d_call: TRBD2; j_call: TRBJ2-5; cdr3_aa: CASSDSSGGVETQYF; cdr3_nt: TGTGCCAGCAGTGATTCGAGCGGGGGGGTTGAGACCCAGTACTTC
clone_size: .; v_call: TRBV6-5; d_call: .; j_call: TRBJ1-1; cdr3_aa: CASSFTGEETEAFF; cdr3_nt: TGTGCCAGCAGTTTTACAGGAGAAGAGACTGAAGCTTTCTTT
clone_size: .; v_call: TRBV18; d_call: TRBD1; j_call: TRBJ2-1; cdr3_aa: CASSTLGQDNEQFF; cdr3_nt: TGTGCCAGCTCAACCTTGGGACAGGACAATGAGCAGTTCTTC
clone_size: .; v_call: TRBV21-1; d_call: .; j_call: TRBJ1-6; cdr3_aa: CASSLPGFYSPLHF; cdr3_nt: TGTGCCAGCAGCCTACCGGGATTTTATTCACCCCTCCACTTT
clone_size: .; v_call: TRBV12-5; d_call: TRBD2; j_call: TRBJ2-2; cdr3_aa: CASGSYPGGANTGELFF; cdr3_nt: TGTGCTAGTGGGTCTTATCCGGGGGGGGCGAACACCGGGGAGCTGTTTTTT
clone_size: .; v_call: TRBV28; d_call: .; j_call: TRBJ1-2; cdr3_aa: CASRPSGAYGYTF; cdr3_nt: TGTGCCAGCAGGCCGAGCGGGGCCTATGGCTACACCTTC
clone_size: few; v_call: TRBV10-3; d_call: TRBD1; j_call: TRBJ1-2; cdr3_aa: CASNPGQINYGYTF; cdr3_nt: TGTGCCAGCAACCCGGGACAGATAAACTATGGCTACACCTTC
clone_size: .; v_call: TRBV7-9; d_call: TRBD2; j_call: TRBJ2-5; cdr3_aa: CASSLRSGGARETQYF; cdr3_nt: TGTGCCAGCAGCTTAAGGAGCGGGGGGGCTAGAGAGACCCAGTACTTC
clone_size: .; v_call: TRBV7-8; d_call: TRBD2; j_call: TRBJ2-7; cdr3_aa: CASTTQAGGLEQYF; cdr3_nt: TGTGCCAGCACCACCCAAGCGGGGGGGCTTGAGCAGTACTTC
clone_size: .; v_call: TRBV18; d_call: TRBD1; j_call: TRBJ2-1; cdr3_aa: CASSQHHGQGYNEQFF; cdr3_nt: TGTGCCAGCTCACAACATCATGGACAGGGCTACAATGAGCAGTTCTTC
clone_size: .; v_call: TRBV6-4; d_call: TRBD2; j_call: TRBJ2-3; cdr3_aa: CASSFSGGTPTDTQYF; cdr3_nt: TGTGCCAGCAGCTTCTCGGGAGGGACCCCCACAGATACGCAGTATTTT
clone_size: .; v_call: TRBV10-3; d_call: .; j_call: TRBJ1-2; cdr3_aa: CAISVGGRDGYGYTF; cdr3_nt: TGTGCCATCAGTGTGGGAGGGAGAGATGGCTATGGCTACACCTTC
clone_size: .; v_call: TRBV7-2; d_call: TRBD1; j_call: TRBJ2-5; cdr3_aa: CASRKTGVVRETQYF; cdr3_nt: TGTGCCAGCAGGAAGACAGGGGTGGTACGAGAGACCCAGTACTTC
clone_size: .; v_call: TRBV5-1; d_call: TRBD1; j_call: TRBJ1-1; cdr3_aa: CASSLAAAGGTEAFF; cdr3_nt: TGCGCCAGCAGCTTGGCCGCTGCAGGGGGCACTGAAGCTTTCTTT
clone_size: .; v_call: TRBV30; d_call: .; j_call: TRBJ1-4; cdr3_aa: CAWSVRGPGATNEKLFF; cdr3_nt: TGTGCCTGGAGTGTAAGGGGACCGGGGGCAACTAATGAAAAACTGTTTTTT
clone_size: .; v_call: TRBV6-1; d_call: TRBD1; j_call: TRBJ1-6; cdr3_aa: CASSEQSGTVNSPLHF; cdr3_nt: TGTGCCAGCAGTGAACAGTCCGGGACAGTAAATTCACCCCTCCACTTT
clone_size: once; v_call: TRBV7-2; d_call: TRBD1; j_call: TRBJ1-5; cdr3_aa: CASSRTGLGQPQHF; cdr3_nt: TGTGCCAGCAGCCGGACAGGGCTAGGCCAGCCCCAGCATTTT
clone_size: .; v_call: TRBV3-1/TRBV3-2; d_call: .; j_call: TRBJ2-5; cdr3_aa: CASTPRWTAQETQYF; cdr3_nt: TGTGCCAGCACACCGCGTTGGACAGCACAAGAGACCCAGTACTTC
clone_size: .; v_call: TRBV30; d_call: .; j_call: TRBJ1-2; cdr3_aa: CAWSAQTDYGYTF; cdr3_nt: TGTGCCTGGAGTGCACAGACGGATTATGGCTACACCTTC
clone_size: .; v_call: TRBV18; d_call: .; j_call: TRBJ1-6; cdr3_aa: CASSLNLDSPLHF; cdr3_nt: TGTGCCAGCTCACTAAACTTGGATTCACCCCTCCACTTT
clone_size: .; v_call: TRBV24-1; d_call: .; j_call: TRBJ1-2; cdr3_aa: CATSRGLDGYTF; cdr3_nt: TGTGCCACCAGCAGGGGTTTAGATGGCTACACCTTC
clone_size: few; v_call: TRBV2; d_call: .; j_call: TRBJ1-6; cdr3_aa: CASSGQYNNSPLHF; cdr3_nt: TGTGCCAGCAGTGGACAGTATAATAATTCACCCCTCCACTTT
clone_size: .; v_call: TRBV5-1; d_call: TRBD2; j_call: TRBJ2-3; cdr3_aa: CASSLGGGGAVRADTQYF; cdr3_nt: TGCGCCAGCAGCTTGGGAGGCGGGGGGGCCGTGAGGGCAGATACGCAGTATTTT
clone_size: .; v_call: TRBV11-2; d_call: TRBD2; j_call: TRBJ2-5; cdr3_aa: CASSLQRGTGETQYF; cdr3_nt: TGTGCCAGCAGCTTGCAGCGGGGTACAGGAGAGACCCAGTACTTC
clone_size: .; v_call: TRBV11-2; d_call: TRBD1; j_call: TRBJ1-4; cdr3_aa: CASSSYRDSREKLFF; cdr3_nt: TGTGCCAGCAGCTCTTACCGGGACAGCCGAGAAAAACTGTTTTTT
clone_size: once; v_call: TRBV18; d_call: .; j_call: TRBJ1-6; cdr3_aa: CASSPTRLKNSPLHF; cdr3_nt: TGTGCCAGCTCACCCACTCGTCTAAAGAATTCACCCCTCCACTTT
clone_size: .; v_call: TRBV3-1/TRBV3-2; d_call: .; j_call: TRBJ1-2; cdr3_aa: CASSQDGAFGGYTF; cdr3_nt: TGTGCCAGCAGCCAAGATGGGGCCTTTGGTGGCTACACCTTC
clone_size: few; v_call: TRBV29-1; d_call: .; j_call: TRBJ1-2; cdr3_aa: CSAGGGMDGYTF; cdr3_nt: TGCAGCGCGGGGGGAGGGATGGATGGCTACACCTTC
clone_size: .; v_call: TRBV19; d_call: TRBD2; j_call: TRBJ2-5; cdr3_aa: CASQGAWGGPQETQYF; cdr3_nt: TGTGCCAGTCAAGGGGCCTGGGGGGGTCCCCAAGAGACCCAGTACTTC
clone_size: .; v_call: TRBV6-1; d_call: .; j_call: TRBJ1-1; cdr3_aa: CASSEFLMNTEAFF; cdr3_nt: TGTGCCAGCAGTGAATTTCTTATGAACACTGAAGCTTTCTTT
clone_size: .; v_call: TRBV7-9; d_call: TRBD1; j_call: TRBJ1-4; cdr3_aa: CASSRPTGESEKLFF; cdr3_nt: TGTGCCAGCAGCCGACCGACAGGGGAGAGTGAAAAACTGTTTTTT
clone_size: .; v_call: TRBV19; d_call: .; j_call: TRBJ1-5; cdr3_aa: CASSNVRNFGGNQPQHF; cdr3_nt: TGTGCCAGTAGTAATGTCAGGAACTTCGGAGGGAATCAGCCCCAGCATTTT
clone_size: .; v_call: TRBV10-2; d_call: .; j_call: TRBJ1-5; cdr3_aa: CASGRGPGQPQHF; cdr3_nt: TGCGCCAGCGGCAGGGGTCCAGGGCAGCCCCAGCATTTT
clone_size: .; v_call: TRBV10-1; d_call: TRBD2; j_call: TRBJ2-1; cdr3_aa: CASQLAGGTEQFF; cdr3_nt: TGCGCCAGCCAATTAGCGGGGGGGACTGAGCAGTTCTTC
clone_size: .; v_call: TRBV2; d_call: TRBD1; j_call: TRBJ1-1; cdr3_aa: CASSGQGVDEAFF; cdr3_nt: TGTGCCAGCAGTGGACAGGGGGTTGATGAAGCTTTCTTT
clone_size: .; v_call: TRBV6-6; d_call: TRBD1; j_call: TRBJ2-7; cdr3_aa: CASSYGTGPSNEQYF; cdr3_nt: TGTGCCAGCAGTTATGGGACAGGGCCTTCAAACGAGCAGTACTTC
clone_size: .; v_call: TRBV28; d_call: .; j_call: TRBJ1-1; cdr3_aa: CATATGTEAFF; cdr3_nt: TGTGCCACTGCGACAGGCACTGAAGCTTTCTTT
clone_size: .; v_call: TRBV4-2; d_call: TRBD1; j_call: TRBJ1-1; cdr3_aa: CASSLQQGVLELDTEAFF; cdr3_nt: TGTGCCAGCAGCCTCCAACAGGGGGTTTTAGAGTTAGACACTGAAGCTTTCTTT
clone_size: once; v_call: TRBV19; d_call: .; j_call: TRBJ1-5; cdr3_aa: CASSASQRMSNQPQHF; cdr3_nt: TGTGCCAGTAGTGCCTCCCAGCGGATGAGCAATCAGCCCCAGCATTTT
clone_size: .; v_call: TRBV5-1; d_call: .; j_call: TRBJ1-1; cdr3_aa: CASSLGQGTGTEAFF; cdr3_nt: TGCGCCAGCAGCTTGGGGCAGGGCACTGGCACTGAAGCTTTCTTT
clone_size: .; v_call: TRBV2; d_call: TRBD1; j_call: TRBJ2-1; cdr3_aa: CATNEGQSSYNEQFF; cdr3_nt: TGTGCCACTAACGAGGGACAGAGCTCCTACAATGAGCAGTTCTTC
clone_size: few; v_call: TRBV24-1; d_call: TRBD2; j_call: TRBJ2-3; cdr3_aa: CATSDLGGQTDTQYF; cdr3_nt: TGTGCCACCAGTGATCTGGGAGGGCAGACAGATACGCAGTATTTT
clone_size: .; v_call: TRBV6-5; d_call: TRBD1; j_call: TRBJ2-5; cdr3_aa: CASSPDRVSQETQYF; cdr3_nt: TGTGCCAGCAGTCCCGACAGGGTTTCCCAAGAGACCCAGTACTTC
clone_size: .; v_call: TRBV4-2; d_call: TRBD2; j_call: TRBJ2-2; cdr3_aa: CASSQGGRGGANTGELFF; cdr3_nt: TGTGCCAGCAGCCAAGGGGGTCGCGGGGGGGCGAACACCGGGGAGCTGTTTTTT
clone_size: .; v_call: TRBV3-1/TRBV3-2; d_call: .; j_call: TRBJ2-1; cdr3_aa: CASSQVGGDNEQFF; cdr3_nt: TGTGCCAGCAGCCAAGTAGGCGGGGACAATGAGCAGTTCTTC
clone_size: once; v_call: TRBV4-1; d_call: TRBD1; j_call: TRBJ1-1; cdr3_aa: CASSPRDRSAANTEAFF; cdr3_nt: TGCGCCAGCAGCCCGAGGGACAGAAGTGCGGCGAACACTGAAGCTTTCTTT
clone_size: .; v_call: TRBV7-2; d_call: TRBD2; j_call: TRBJ2-7; cdr3_aa: CASSLRLAGYEQYF; cdr3_nt: TGTGCCAGCAGCTTAAGACTAGCGGGCTACGAGCAGTACTTC
clone_size: few; v_call: TRBV2; d_call: TRBD1; j_call: TRBJ1-2; cdr3_aa: CASKGTGRGYTF; cdr3_nt: TGTGCCAGCAAGGGGACAGGGCGCGGCTACACCTTC
clone_size: .; v_call: TRBV14; d_call: TRBD2; j_call: TRBJ2-3; cdr3_aa: CASSPRGINTDTQYF; cdr3_nt: TGTGCCAGCAGCCCGCGGGGGATTAACACAGATACGCAGTATTTT
clone_size: .; v_call: TRBV6-5; d_call: .; j_call: TRBJ1-2; cdr3_aa: CASRENYGYTF; cdr3_nt: TGTGCCAGCAGGGAGAACTATGGCTACACCTTC
clone_size: .; v_call: TRBV6-2/TRBV6-3; d_call: .; j_call: TRBJ1-1; cdr3_aa: CASSSNVWASAFF; cdr3_nt: TGTGCCAGCAGTTCCAACGTATGGGCCTCAGCTTTCTTT
clone_size: .; v_call: TRBV6-6; d_call: .; j_call: TRBJ2-2; cdr3_aa: CASNTVKGATGELFF; cdr3_nt: TGTGCCAGCAACACAGTCAAAGGGGCCACCGGGGAGCTGTTTTTT